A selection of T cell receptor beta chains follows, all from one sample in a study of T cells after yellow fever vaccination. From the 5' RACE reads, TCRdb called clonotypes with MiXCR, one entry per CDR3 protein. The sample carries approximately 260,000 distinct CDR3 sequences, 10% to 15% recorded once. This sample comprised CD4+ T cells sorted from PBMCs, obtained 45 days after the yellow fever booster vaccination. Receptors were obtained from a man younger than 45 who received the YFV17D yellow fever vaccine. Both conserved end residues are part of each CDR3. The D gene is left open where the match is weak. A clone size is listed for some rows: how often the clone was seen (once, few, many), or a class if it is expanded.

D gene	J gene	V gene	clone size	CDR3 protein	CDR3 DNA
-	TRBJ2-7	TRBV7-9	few	CASSLLGAREQYF	TGTGCCAGCAGCTTATTGGGGGCACGGGAGCAGTACTTC
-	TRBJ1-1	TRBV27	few	CASSLRRDTEAFF	TGTGCCAGCAGTTTGAGACGAGACACTGAAGCTTTCTTT
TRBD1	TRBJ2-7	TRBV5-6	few	CASSWGTGTNSYEQYF	TGTGCCAGCAGCTGGGGGACAGGTACAAACTCCTACGAGCAGTACTTC
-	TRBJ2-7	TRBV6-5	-	CASSYSSLANYEQYF	TGTGCCAGCAGTTACTCGAGTTTGGCAAACTACGAGCAGTACTTC
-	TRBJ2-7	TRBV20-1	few	CSAPAGTYEQYF	TGCAGTGCCCCGGCGGGGACCTACGAGCAGTACTTC
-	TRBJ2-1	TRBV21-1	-	CASSKSRWNEQFF	TGTGCCAGCAGCAAGTCTCGCTGGAATGAGCAGTTCTTC
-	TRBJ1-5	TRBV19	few	CASTLLGQDNQPQHF	TGTGCCAGTACCCTCCTCGGACAAGACAATCAGCCCCAGCATTTT
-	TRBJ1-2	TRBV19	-	CASTPTVRGAGNYGYTF	TGTGCCAGTACCCCTACCGTCCGGGGGGCCGGAAACTATGGCTACACCTTC
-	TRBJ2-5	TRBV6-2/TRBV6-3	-	CASSYSNGQETQYF	TGTGCCAGCAGTTACTCGAATGGCCAAGAGACCCAGTACTTC
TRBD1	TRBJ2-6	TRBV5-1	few	CASSFPSGQAAGANVLTF	TGCGCCAGCAGCTTTCCCTCGGGACAGGCCGCTGGGGCCAACGTCCTGACTTTC
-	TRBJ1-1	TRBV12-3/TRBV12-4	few	CASSFSYTEAFF	TGTGCCAGCAGTTTCTCGTACACTGAAGCTTTCTTT
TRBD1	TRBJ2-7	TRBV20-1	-	CSATSTGSRNEQYF	TGCAGTGCTACGTCGACAGGGAGCAGGAACGAGCAGTACTTC
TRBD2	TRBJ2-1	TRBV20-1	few	CSARRSAGETYNEQFF	TGCAGTGCTAGGAGGAGTGCGGGAGAAACCTACAATGAGCAGTTCTTC
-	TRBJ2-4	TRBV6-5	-	CASFLAKNIQYF	TGTGCCAGCTTCTTAGCCAAAAACATTCAGTACTTC
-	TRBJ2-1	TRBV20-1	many	CSAIRGLPENEQFF	TGCAGTGCTATCCGTGGACTCCCGGAGAATGAGCAGTTCTTC
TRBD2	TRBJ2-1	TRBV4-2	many	CASSQDNRGLAGAVNEQFF	TGTGCCAGCAGCCAAGATAACCGCGGACTAGCGGGAGCAGTCAATGAGCAGTTCTTC
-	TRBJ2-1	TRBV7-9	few	CASSPGEVSYNEQFF	TGTGCCAGCAGCCCAGGGGAGGTCTCCTACAATGAGCAGTTCTTC